This note documents a single T cell receptor (beta chain) sequence. The sample is drawn from a study of blood T cell repertoires in COVID-19. About the research overall: Donors in the United States, Italy and Spain gave samples during acute or convalescent COVID-19.

Assay used: immunoSEQ multiplex PCR; TCRdb lists only in-frame clones, some missing. The sample comprises 250,000 to 300,000 clones, roughly 89% of which are singletons, and about 1.7% rests with the top ten. This CDR3 comprises 15 residues. V was clipped by 5 bases and J by 3 bases; unmatched bases: 6. Germline values: CDR1 SGHAT, CDR2 FQDESV (reference sequence). The participants were between about 18 and 100 years old and came from about two dozen US areas. Which cohort a participant joined came from the clinical history participants gave. The study counted Cohort 3 donors as recovered given two negative PCRs, clearance, or symptom resolution.

The chain joins TRBV11-1 to TRBJ1-3, with TRBD1 identical over 8 bases. The specimen was PBMCs or T cells enriched from blood (not recorded which). The receptor was derived from a woman between 40 and 50 years old who had recovered from COVID-19. The CDR3 nucleotides read TGTGCCAGCAGCCTCCGGGACAGGATTGGAAACACCATATATTTT. Protein product: CASSLRDRIGNTIYF.